A few counts support the clone carrying this T cell receptor beta chain. The V end was cut by 2 bases, the J end by 4 bases, with 12 bases between. The CDR3 sequence is 15 residues long. From germline, CDR1 is MNHEY and CDR2 SVGAGI. The data were taken from a study of blood T cell repertoires in COVID-19. As processed by the authors: Amplification of reference gene primers provided the estimated nucleated cell counts. The data were produced by immunoSEQ multiplex PCR, yet TCRdb's version contains in-frame clones alone and is incomplete. That table supplies the V and J calls and clone size; D and trimming were determined from the DNA. The sample shows about 42,000 clones, more than 75% of them seen only once.

This receptor was taken from a woman in her 70s in a cohort sampled during active COVID-19. V is TRBV6-5 and J is TRBJ2-1; unclear D gene. The sample taken for sequencing was peripheral blood. CDR3 amino acids: CASSYNEDLYNEQFF. The CDR3, as DNA: TGTGCCAGCAGTTACAACGAGGATTTATACAATGAGCAGTTCTTC.